This TCR beta chain is drawn from a study of T-cell reconstitution after alpha-beta-depleted transplantation in children. The CDR3 is made up of 18 amino acids. V shed 2 bases, J shed 5 bases, and the junction held 10 bases outside the gene matches. Preparation of the TCRbeta library was carried out with unique molecular identifiers. Each CDR3 protein gets one entry after TCRdb re-called the PCR reads with MiXCR. The data contain almost 500,000 distinct CDR3 sequences, under 15% of them singletons. The chain uses TRBV12-3 or TRBV12-4 and TRBJ2-1; TRBD2 matches at 12 bases. The sequenced sample was PBMCs from the stem cell graft donor, obtained from the stem cell graft. The receptor's source is a human donor who donated a stem cell graft to a child with combined immunodeficiency. This CDR3 is CASSLWGSSGGANNEQFF. CDR3 DNA: TGTGCCAGCAGTTTATGGGGGTCTAGCGGGGGGGCAAACAATGAGCAGTTCTTC.